Here is one T cell receptor beta chain with its context. What it binds is unknown. Unique molecular identifiers featured in how the TCRbeta library was prepared. TCRdb passed the PCR reads through MiXCR, listing each CDR3 protein once. The profile shows under 450,000 distinct CDR3 sequences, 15% to 20% of them singletons. The CDR3 loop spans 15 amino acids. V gave up 7 bases and J gave up 0 bases; unmatched junction bases: 9. Germline assignment: CDR1 ENHRY and CDR2 SYGVKD. The sample comes from a study of T-cell reconstitution after alpha-beta-depleted transplantation in children. Study-wide results and limits: One year post-transplant, T-cell counts and diversity were largely derived from T cells produced anew. Where some patients showed high TCRbeta diversity at day 60, it came from recipient T cells and thymic progenitors that had survived. Reported findings indicate that, about two months after transplant, alpha-beta T cells came from several hundred expanded clones, which were derived from non-depleted graft cells.

The chain has TRBV10-3 and TRBJ2-7; 7 bases are shared with TRBD1. The TCR was taken from a boy in the first two years of life who had a stem cell transplant for Wiskott-Aldrich syndrome, so the T cells may come from the graft donor. Sequencing was performed on PBMCs, mostly from graft donor cells, taken 360 days after TCRalphabeta/CD19-depleted stem cell transplant. CDR3 region: CAIMGDSLASYEQYF. Here the CDR3 DNA reads TGTGCCATCATGGGGGACAGCCTAGCCTCCTACGAGCAGTACTTC.